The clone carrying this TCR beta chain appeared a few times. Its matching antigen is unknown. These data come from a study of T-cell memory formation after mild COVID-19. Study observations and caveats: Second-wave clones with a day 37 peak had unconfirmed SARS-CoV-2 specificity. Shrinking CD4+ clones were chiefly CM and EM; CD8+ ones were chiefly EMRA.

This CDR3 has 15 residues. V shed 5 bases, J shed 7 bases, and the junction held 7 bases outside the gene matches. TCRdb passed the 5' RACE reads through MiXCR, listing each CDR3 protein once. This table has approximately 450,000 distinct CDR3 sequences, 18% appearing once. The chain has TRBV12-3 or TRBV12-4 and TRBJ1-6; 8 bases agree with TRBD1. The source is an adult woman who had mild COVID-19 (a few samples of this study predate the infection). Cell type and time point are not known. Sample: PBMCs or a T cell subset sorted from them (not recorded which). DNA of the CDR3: TGTGCCAGCAGTACCCGGACAGGGAGCAATTCACCCCTCCACTTT. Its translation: CASSTRTGSNSPLHF.